This entry lists 29 T cell receptor beta chains sequenced from one sample in a study of blood T cell repertoires in COVID-19. Produced via immunoSEQ multiplex PCR; TCRdb's table is partial and in-frame only. The sample includes tens of thousands of clones, 87% seen only once; the top ten take 7% to 7.5%. The sequenced material came from peripheral blood. These receptors were obtained from a human donor in a cohort sampled during active COVID-19.

The V and J genes are TRBV11-3 and TRBJ2-1, with 12 bases lining up with TRBD2. This CDR3 has 16 amino acids. After removal of 5 bases from V and 10 bases from J, the junction contained 12 bases not matched to a gene. The germline CDR1 and CDR2 sequences are SGHNT and YENEEA. CDR3 sequence (DNA): TGTGCCAGCAGCCTAAGGACTAGCGGGACCCCGGGGGAGCAGTTCTTC. Encoded protein: CASSLRTSGTPGEQFF.

The gene calls are TRBV5-4 and TRBJ1-4, with D possibly TRBD1 on 5 matching bases. V gave up 3 bases and J gave up 7 bases, with 10 bases separating them. CDR1 SGHNT and CDR2 YYREEE come from the germline V gene (reference sequence). The CDR3 is made up of 13 amino acids. For the CDR3, the DNA is TGTGCCAGCAGCTCCGACAGAAGTGAAAAACTGTTTTTT. It specifies CASSSDRSEKLFF.

This clone has only a few counts. The chain has TRBV30 and TRBJ1-5; no firm D call. Trimming removed 0 bases from V and 6 bases from J, with 9 bases in between. Germline lookup yields CDR1 GTSNPN and CDR2 SVGIG (reference sequence). This CDR3 is 13 amino acids long. DNA of the CDR3: TGTGCCTGGAGTGTTCTCTCGGGTCAGCCCCAGCATTTT. As protein: CAWSVLSGQPQHF.

This clone appeared once. The rearrangement uses TRBV7-2 and TRBJ2-7; 7 positions agree with TRBD2. V was pared by 3 bases and J by 2 bases, with 10 bases of the junction left unmatched. The CDR3 runs 16 residues. Germline CDR1 SGHTA, CDR2 FQGNSA. The CDR3 loop is CASSFGMASGTYEQYF. Written as DNA, the CDR3 is TGTGCCAGCAGCTTCGGTATGGCTAGCGGAACCTACGAGCAGTACTTC.

This clone was seen a single time. Here the CDR3 reads CAWSSRGGLPETQYF. CDR3 DNA sequence: TGTGCCTGGAGTTCTCGGGGGGGTCTCCCGGAGACCCAGTACTTC. The V and J genes are TRBV30 and TRBJ2-5; 8 bases agree with TRBD2. V dropped 2 bases and J dropped 5; count of bases not matched to a gene: 10. Per the germline V gene, CDR1 is GTSNPN and CDR2 is SVGIG (reference sequence). The CDR3 is 15 residues long.

This clone was detected only once. The CDR3 sequence is CAWKQRETQYF. The CDR3 DNA is TGTGCCTGGAAGCAGCGAGAGACCCAGTACTTC. This sequence joins TRBV30 and TRBJ2-5; D is unclear. V lost 4 bases and J lost 4, with 7 bases in between. The germline CDR1 and CDR2 sequences are GTSNPN and SVGIG (reference sequence). CDR3 length: 11 amino acids.

The gene calls are TRBV19 and TRBJ1-2; maybe TRBD1 (6 bases). The CDR3 consists of 14 residues. Germline CDR1 is LNHDA and CDR2 is SQIVND (reference sequence). V lost 7 bases, J lost 8 bases, and 20 bases lay in between. Written as DNA, the CDR3 is TGTGCCAGTACCCCTCGTGAAGGGGGATGGGGCTACACCTTC. Protein: CASTPREGGWGYTF. Full variable domain (remainder filled in from reference TRBV19 and TRBJ1-2): DGGITQSPKYLFRKEGQNVTLSCEQNLNHDAMYWYRQDPGQGLRLIYYSQIVNDFQKGDIAEGYSVSREKKESFPLTVTSAQKNPTAFYLCASTPREGGWGYTFGSGTRLTVV.

This clone came up once. The V gene is TRBV7-6, the J gene TRBJ2-5, with 11 bases fitting TRBD2. The V segment lost 4 bases and the J segment 2 bases; nucleotides outside the gene matches: 15. CDR3 length: 19 amino acids. The germline V gene has CDR1 SGHVS and CDR2 FNYEAQ. CDR3 loop: CASSSWLAGGTRGQETQYF. The CDR3 DNA is TGTGCCAGCAGCTCATGGCTAGCGGGAGGAACCAGGGGTCAAGAGACCCAGTACTTC.

The chain is built from TRBV10-2 and TRBJ1-2, with TRBD1 identical over 7 bases. Trimming cost V 1 base and J 2 bases; bases outside gene matches: 7. The germline gives CDR1 WSHSY, CDR2 SAAADI. This CDR3 spans 16 amino acids. The CDR3 bases are TGCGCCAGCAGTGAGTTCGGACAGGCGATAAACTATGGCTACACCTTC. Protein sequence: CASSEFGQAINYGYTF.

J is TRBJ1-1 and V is TRBV18; D call uncertain. Germline V CDR1 and CDR2: KGHSH, LQKENI. V dropped 6 bases and J dropped 5 bases, with 16 bases sitting between them. This CDR3 is built from 14 residues. As DNA, the CDR3 is TGTGCCAGCTCCGTTAAGGAGGGTGGTACTGAAGCTTTCTTT. Protein product: CASSVKEGGTEAFF.

The V and J genes are TRBV19 and TRBJ1-2, with 7 bases fitting TRBD1. Germline CDR1 reads LNHDA; CDR2 reads SQIVND (reference sequence). This CDR3 comprises 15 residues. Unmatched junction bases numbered 15, after V lost 7 bases and J lost 7 bases. The CDR3 here is CASTEGSTGIFGYTF. The CDR3 DNA sequence: TGTGCCAGTACCGAGGGATCGACAGGGATATTTGGCTACACCTTC.

This clone was picked up one time. The rearrangement links TRBV5-5 to TRBJ1-2, with TRBD1 matching 10 bases. Germline lookup yields CDR1 SGHKS and CDR2 YYEKEE (reference sequence). With 3 bases clipped from V and 2 bases from J, the junction kept 19 bases outside the gene matches. The CDR3 extends over 20 amino acids. CDR3: CASSWETGTGVIVSNYGYTF. As DNA, the CDR3 is TGTGCCAGCAGCTGGGAAACCGGGACAGGGGTGATTGTATCCAACTATGGCTACACCTTC.

The chain employs TRBV5-4 and TRBJ1-2; possibly TRBD1 for D (5 bases). The CDR3 runs to 14 residues. The ends were cut back, 6 bases at V and 5 bases at J, with 17 bases in the middle. Per germline, CDR1 SGHNT and CDR2 YYREEE (reference sequence). CDR3 DNA: TGTGCCAGCACCTCCGGGGGGGGGAGTTATGGCTACACCTTC. The encoded protein is CASTSGGGSYGYTF.

V and J are TRBV7-2 and TRBJ2-4; a weak D match, TRBD2 (7 bases). The germline V gene has CDR1 SGHTA and CDR2 FQGNSA. The CDR3 runs to 16 residues. With 2 bases removed from V and 2 bases from J, the gap between germline ends came to 13 bases. The CDR3 loop reads CASSLQGGDSKNIQYF. CDR3 nucleotides: TGTGCCAGCAGCTTACAAGGGGGGGATTCCAAAAACATTCAGTACTTC. Looking up the rest from reference TRBV7-2 and TRBJ2-4 gives the full variable domain: GAGVSQSPSNKVTEKGKDVELRCDPISGHTALYWYRQSLGQGLEFLIYFQGNSAPDKSGLPSDRFSAERTGGSVSTLTIQRTQQEDSAVYLCASSLQGGDSKNIQYFGAGTRLSVL.

The chain employs TRBV7-2 and TRBJ1-5; no definite D call. CDR1 is SGHTA, CDR2 FQGNSA, per germline. V was clipped by 1 base and J by 4 bases, with 5 bases between them. This CDR3 spans 13 amino acids. CDR3 coding DNA: TGTGCCAGCAGCTTAGACTTAAATCAGCCCCAGCATTTT. Translation: CASSLDLNQPQHF.

The V call is TRBV28, the J call TRBJ2-5; D is perhaps TRBD2 (5 bases). CDR3 size: 16 residues. Trimming removed 4 bases at V and 2 bases at J, with 17 bases between. Germline loops: CDR1 MDHEN, CDR2 SYDVKM. CDR3 loop: CASSSSGPRGQETQYF. The DNA of the CDR3 is TGTGCCAGCAGTTCATCCGGGCCACGAGGGCAAGAGACCCAGTACTTC.

The chain is built from TRBV5-1 and TRBJ2-3, with a possible D match to TRBD1 (7 bases). Per germline, CDR1 SGHRS and CDR2 YFSETQ. The V end was cut by 2 bases, the J end by 6 bases, with 16 bases between. The CDR3 runs 15 residues. CDR3 residues: CASSFQGGIMDTQYF. The CDR3 DNA reads TGCGCCAGCAGCTTCCAGGGGGGAATTATGGATACGCAGTATTTT.

This clone was seen just once. The rearrangement links TRBV20-1 to TRBJ2-7; D might be TRBD1 (5 bases). The CDR3 has 11 residues. Germline V CDR1 and CDR2: DFQATT, SNEGSKA (reference sequence). V lost 5 bases, J lost 7 bases, and 12 bases lay in between. The CDR3 coding sequence is TGCAGTGCTCAGACCCCAGGGGAGCAGTACTTC. Its translation is CSAQTPGEQYF.

The genes are TRBV6-5 and TRBJ1-5, with 7 bases aligning to TRBD1. Unmatched junction bases numbered 5, after V lost 6 bases and J lost 6 bases. Germline V lookup: CDR1 MNHEY, CDR2 SVGAGI. The CDR3 consists of 13 residues. The CDR3 spells CASSRQGGQPQHF. DNA for the CDR3: TGTGCCAGCAGCCGACAGGGAGGTCAGCCCCAGCATTTT.

The rearrangement joins TRBV11-2 to TRBJ1-2; TRBD1 aligns across 9 bases. The CDR3 consists of 16 residues. V was pared by 4 bases and J by 7 bases, with 13 bases of the junction left unmatched. CDR1 is SGHAT, CDR2 FQNNGV, per germline. CDR3: CASSSTSGTGLSGYTF. As DNA, the CDR3 is TGTGCCAGCAGCTCAACCTCCGGGACAGGGCTCTCTGGCTACACCTTC.

V gene TRBV7-8 combines with J gene TRBJ2-2; a possible D gene is TRBD2 (5 bases). CDR1 SGHVS and CDR2 FQNEAQ come from the germline V gene. Trimming cost V 2 bases and J 6 bases, with 13 bases left between them. The length of the CDR3 is 15 residues. Here the CDR3 DNA reads TGTGCCAGCAGCTTACGACCGGCGGGTCCCGGGGAGCTGTTTTTT. It specifies CASSLRPAGPGELFF.

The chain joins TRBV15 to TRBJ2-2; 8 bases line up with TRBD2. V gave up 2 bases and J gave up 6 bases; unmatched junction bases: 2. Germline V gene lookup returns CDR1 LNHNV and CDR2 YYDKDF (reference sequence). The CDR3 runs 14 residues. CDR3 nucleotides: TGTGCCACCAGCAGAAAACTAGCGGCCGGGGAGCTGTTTTTT. It codes for CATSRKLAAGELFF.

This sequence joins TRBV13 and TRBJ1-1, with 7 bases that match TRBD1. Germline CDR1 reads PRHDT; CDR2 reads FYEKMQ (reference sequence). The V and J ends lost 10 bases and 1 base, in that order; junction bases with no gene match: 9. The CDR3 length is 14 residues. Here the CDR3 reads CATQGGSQNTEAFF. The CDR3 nucleotides read TGTGCCACTCAAGGGGGCAGCCAGAACACTGAAGCTTTCTTT.

The chain couples TRBV19 to TRBJ2-1; 7 bases are a match to TRBD2. Germline loops: CDR1 LNHDA, CDR2 SQIVND (reference sequence). V was pared by 3 bases and J by 6 bases, with 8 bases of the junction left unmatched. The CDR3 spans 15 residues. The CDR3 region is CASSIMTTGGNEQFF. For the CDR3, the DNA is TGTGCCAGTAGTATTATGACTACGGGGGGCAATGAGCAGTTCTTC.

This clone has only one observation. The gene calls are TRBV28 and TRBJ1-2; D is uncertain. The CDR3 is 16 residues long. Germline CDR1 reads MDHEN; CDR2 reads SYDVKM. With 6 bases removed from V and 2 bases from J, the gap between germline ends came to 19 bases. The CDR3 reads CASSGGFELPNYGYTF. The CDR3 nucleotides are TGTGCCAGCAGCGGCGGGTTTGAGTTGCCGAACTATGGCTACACCTTC.

The V gene is TRBV10-1, the J gene TRBJ2-1, with D perhaps TRBD1 (6 bases). Germline-derived CDR1 and CDR2 are WNHNN and SYGVQD (reference sequence). The CDR3 has 13 amino acids. The V end lost 0 bases, the J end lost 13 bases, and 13 bases lay between the germline ends. CDR3 nucleotides: TGCGCCAGCAGTGAGTCGGTAAAGGGGGTTCAGTTCTTC. It specifies CASSESVKGVQFF.

V gene TRBV18 combines with J gene TRBJ1-5; D is perhaps TRBD1 (5 bases). Deletions cut 0 bases from V and 4 bases from J, with 10 bases between. The CDR3 loop spans 15 amino acids. Germline V gene sequence: CDR1 KGHSH, CDR2 LQKENI. The CDR3 bases are TGTGCCAGCTCACCACCGCCAGGGCGGAATCAGCCCCAGCATTTT. Translation gives CASSPPPGRNQPQHF.

This clone came up a few times. The chain carries TRBV5-1 and TRBJ1-1; D remains ambiguous. This CDR3 has 13 residues. The V and J ends lost 2 bases and 10 bases respectively, with 15 bases between them. Germline CDR1 SGHRS, CDR2 YFSETQ. CDR3 sequence: CASSFQNSEGAFF. CDR3 DNA: TGCGCCAGCAGCTTCCAGAACAGCGAGGGAGCTTTCTTT.

V usage is TRBV5-8 and J usage is TRBJ2-1, with D possibly TRBD1 on 6 matching bases. This CDR3 has 16 amino acids. Germline V gene sequence: CDR1 SGHTS, CDR2 YDEGEE. Trimming stripped 1 base from V and 0 bases from J, with 11 bases between. CDR3 amino acids: CASSLYQGPSYNEQFF. CDR3 coding DNA: TGTGCCAGCAGCTTGTATCAGGGGCCCTCCTACAATGAGCAGTTCTTC. Combining the CDR3 with reference TRBV5-8 and TRBJ2-1 gives the whole variable domain EAGVTQSPTHLIKTRGQQATLRCSPISGHTSVYWYQQALGLGLQFLLWYDEGEERNRGNFPPRFSGRQFPNYSSELNVNALELEDSALYLCASSLYQGPSYNEQFFGPGTRLTVL.